Following are 5 T cell receptor beta chains from one sample sequenced in a study of low-dose radiotherapy and immunotherapy resistance in tumors. Priming of first-strand cDNA relied on TRAV- and TRBV-specific primers (covering alpha and beta chains). A constant-region primer paired with the V-primer adapter amplified TCRs over approximately 19 PCR cycles. One entry per CDR3 protein, called by TCRdb with MiXCR from the reads. Seen here are around 80,000 distinct CDR3 sequences, about a sixth observed once, and the top ten hold less than 1.5%. Time point here: after trial treatment. The treatment here: LDRT plus nivolumab, ipilimumab, low-dose cyclophosphamide and aspirin (RACIN trial). Sample: PBMCs, taken after low-dose radiotherapy plus immunotherapy. These receptors originate from a male donor with prostate cancer.

This clonotype was seen a few times. The chain couples TRBV28 to TRBJ2-3, with 8 bases fitting TRBD1. CDR3 length: 15 residues. Germline values: CDR1 MDHEN, CDR2 SYDVKM. V dropped 5 bases and J dropped 11; count of bases not matched to a gene: 15. CDR3: CASSAGTGAHQRQYF. The CDR3 nucleotides are TGTGCCAGCAGTGCCGGGACAGGAGCCCACCAGAGGCAGTATTTT.

This clonotype has a count of ten or more. V and J are TRBV7-2 and TRBJ2-5; unclear D gene. Trimming removed 4 bases from V and 3 bases from J, with 9 bases in between. This CDR3 is built from 13 residues. From germline, CDR1 is SGHTA and CDR2 FQGNSA. CDR3: CASSWVGKETQYF. CDR3 DNA sequence: TGTGCCAGCAGCTGGGTGGGGAAAGAGACCCAGTACTTC.

At least ten counts were recorded for this clonotype. The CDR3 DNA reads TGCAGCGTCCTGACTAGTTGGTCCCAAGAGACCCAGTACTTC. Protein: CSVLTSWSQETQYF. The chain combines TRBV29-1 with TRBJ2-5, with D possibly matching TRBD2 (6 bases). Looked up from germline, CDR1 is SQVTM and CDR2 is ANQGSEA. The CDR3 is 14 residues long. V lost 6 bases and J 1 base, leaving 15 bases between the germline ends.

This clonotype was counted ten times or more. The chain combines TRBV4-1 with TRBJ1-4; D call uncertain. This CDR3 spans 12 amino acids. V was trimmed by 5 bases and J by 7 bases, leaving 8 bases between them. Germline values: CDR1 MGHRA, CDR2 YSYEKL. CDR3 sequence reads: CASSGPFEKLFF. Written as DNA, the CDR3 is TGCGCCAGCAGCGGGCCTTTTGAAAAACTGTTTTTT.

Many counts were recorded for this clonotype. The chain joins TRBV19 to TRBJ1-2, with D uncertain. CDR3 length: 13 amino acids. V gave up 3 bases and J gave up 2 bases, with 7 bases separating them. The germline V gene has CDR1 LNHDA and CDR2 SQIVND (reference sequence). The CDR3 DNA sequence: TGTGCCAGTAGTATTATACAGAACTATGGCTACACCTTC. Encoded protein: CASSIIQNYGYTF.